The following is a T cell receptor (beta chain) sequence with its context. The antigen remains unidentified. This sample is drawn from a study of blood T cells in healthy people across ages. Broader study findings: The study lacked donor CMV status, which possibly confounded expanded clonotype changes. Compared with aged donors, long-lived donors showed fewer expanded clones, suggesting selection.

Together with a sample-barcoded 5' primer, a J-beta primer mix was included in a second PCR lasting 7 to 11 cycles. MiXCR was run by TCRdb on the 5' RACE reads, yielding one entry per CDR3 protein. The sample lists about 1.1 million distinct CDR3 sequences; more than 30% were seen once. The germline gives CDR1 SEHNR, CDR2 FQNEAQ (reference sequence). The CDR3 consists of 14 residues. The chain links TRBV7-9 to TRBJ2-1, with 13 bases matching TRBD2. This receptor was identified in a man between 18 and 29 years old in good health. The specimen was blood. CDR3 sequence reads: CVLTSGGAINEQFF. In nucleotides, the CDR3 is TGTGTACTAACTAGCGGGGGGGCCATCAATGAGCAGTTCTTC.